This entry describes one TCR beta chain. The data were taken from a study of technical replicates of blood from a handful of donors. TCRdb's copy holds only in-frame clones and misses some; the assay was immunoSEQ multiplex PCR. The sample has some 80,000 clones; around 94% are singletons. CDR1 and CDR2 (germline): MNHEY, SMNVEV (reference sequence). V lost 5 bases and J 0 bases, leaving 17 bases between the germline ends. This CDR3 contains 16 residues. The TCR comes from a human donor in good health. The chain carries TRBV27 and TRBJ2-7; possible D gene TRBD2, 6 bases. Sequencing was performed on T cells isolated from PBMCs. The CDR3 region has the DNA TGTGCCAGCAGTAAACGAGCGGGTGCAAACTCCTACGAGCAGTACTTC. It specifies CASSKRAGANSYEQYF.